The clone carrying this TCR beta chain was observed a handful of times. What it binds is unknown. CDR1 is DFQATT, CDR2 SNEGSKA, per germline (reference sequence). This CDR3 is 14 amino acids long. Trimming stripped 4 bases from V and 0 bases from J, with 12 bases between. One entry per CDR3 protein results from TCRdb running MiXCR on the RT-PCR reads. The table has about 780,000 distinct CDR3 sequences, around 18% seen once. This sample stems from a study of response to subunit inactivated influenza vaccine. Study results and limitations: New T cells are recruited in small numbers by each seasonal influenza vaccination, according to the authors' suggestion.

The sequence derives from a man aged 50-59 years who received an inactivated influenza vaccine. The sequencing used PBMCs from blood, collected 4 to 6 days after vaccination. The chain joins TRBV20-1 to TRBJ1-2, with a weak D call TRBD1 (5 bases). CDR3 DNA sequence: TGCAGTGCTACCCGGGGGAACACTAACTATGGCTACACCTTC. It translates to CSATRGNTNYGYTF.